The 5 T cell receptor beta chains given below trace back to one sample, sequenced in a study of blood T cells in healthy people across ages. PCR was performed a second time for 7 to 11 cycles using a sample-barcoded 5' primer and a J-beta primer mix. TCRdb processed the 5' RACE reads anew with MiXCR; each CDR3 protein has one entry. The table lists about 940,000 distinct CDR3 sequences, roughly 48% of them singletons. The source material was blood. The receptors were gathered from a man aged 25-45 years in good health.

The chain has TRBV10-3 and TRBJ2-1; 10 positions match TRBD1. The CDR3 contains 16 residues. The V and J ends lost 9 bases and 6 bases, in that order; junction bases with no gene match: 14. Per germline, CDR1 ENHRY and CDR2 SYGVKD. CDR3 amino acids: CAIEPAGQGGFNEQFF. DNA for the CDR3: TGTGCCATAGAGCCCGCAGGACAGGGGGGATTCAATGAGCAGTTCTTC.

This clonotype has at least ten counts. This sequence joins TRBV28 and TRBJ2-3; D unresolved. From germline, CDR1 is MDHEN and CDR2 SYDVKM. CDR3 length: 15 residues. V was cut by 3 bases and J by 3 bases, with 13 bases left in between. CDR3 residues: CASSFPSELTDTQYF. In nucleotides, the CDR3 is TGTGCCAGCAGTTTCCCGTCAGAGCTTACAGATACGCAGTATTTT.

This clonotype showed up just a few times. The V call is TRBV12-3 or TRBV12-4, the J call TRBJ2-1; no reliable D call. Trimming left V 6 bases short and J 6 bases short, with 15 bases between. The CDR3 spans 14 residues. CDR3 residues: CASSPIPVGNEQFF. The CDR3 DNA sequence: TGTGCCAGCAGCCCGATACCGGTGGGCAATGAGCAGTTCTTC.

This chain joins TRBV7-3 and TRBJ2-3; 12 nucleotides line up with TRBD1. J gave up 1 base and V 4 bases, and 3 bases lay outside the gene matches. Germline CDR1 SGHTA, CDR2 FQGTGA. The CDR3 contains 16 residues. The CDR3 loop reads CASSSRDRGRTDTQYF. The CDR3 region has the DNA TGTGCCAGCAGCTCGAGGGACAGGGGGCGCACAGATACGCAGTATTTT. The entire variable domain, with the rest obtained from reference TRBV7-3 and TRBJ2-3, is as follows: GAGVSQTPSNKVTEKGKYVELRCDPISGHTALYWYRQSLGQGPEFLIYFQGTGAADDSGLPNDRFFAVRPEGSVSTLKIQRTERGDSAVYLCASSSRDRGRTDTQYFGPGTRLTVL.

This clonotype is a singleton in its sample. The rearrangement uses TRBV5-1 and TRBJ2-5; TRBD1 matches at 9 bases. The J call is doubtful: the DNA matches TRBJ2-7 better. From germline, CDR1 is SGHRS and CDR2 YFSETQ. This CDR3 has 16 residues. This CDR3 reads CASSLSTGTGSDEQYF. In nucleotides, the CDR3 is TGCGCCAGCAGCTTGTCCACCGGGACAGGGTCGGACGAGCAGTACTTC.